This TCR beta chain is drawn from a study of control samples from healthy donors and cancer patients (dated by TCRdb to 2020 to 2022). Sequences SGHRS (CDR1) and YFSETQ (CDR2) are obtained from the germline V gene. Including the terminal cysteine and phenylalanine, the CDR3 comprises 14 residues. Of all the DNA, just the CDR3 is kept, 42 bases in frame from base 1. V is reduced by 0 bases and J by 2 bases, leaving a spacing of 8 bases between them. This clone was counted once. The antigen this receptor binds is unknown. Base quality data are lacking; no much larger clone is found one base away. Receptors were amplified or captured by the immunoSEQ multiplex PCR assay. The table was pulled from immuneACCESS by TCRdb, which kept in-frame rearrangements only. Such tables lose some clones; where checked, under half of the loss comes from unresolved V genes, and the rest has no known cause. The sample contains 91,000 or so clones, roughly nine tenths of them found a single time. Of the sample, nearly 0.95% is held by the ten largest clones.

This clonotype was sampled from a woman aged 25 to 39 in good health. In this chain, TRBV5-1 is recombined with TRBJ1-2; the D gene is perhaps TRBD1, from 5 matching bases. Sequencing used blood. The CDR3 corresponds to CASSLGQRNYGYTF. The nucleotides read TGCGCCAGCAGCTTGGGACAGCGAAACTATGGCTACACCTTC.